A single sample gave rise to the 21 T cell receptor beta chains below, sequenced in a study of blood T cell repertoires in COVID-19. This table comes from immunoSEQ multiplex PCR, and its TCRdb copy is limited to in-frame clones, with some not included. The repertoire holds over 85,000 clones, with 85% to 90% as singletons. Sequenced sample: peripheral blood. These receptors all stem from a woman between 65 and 79 years old with acute or convalescent COVID-19.

V is TRBV4-1 and J is TRBJ2-7; no firm D call. The CDR3 is 13 amino acids. Germline CDR1 reads MGHRA; CDR2 reads YSYEKL. Trimming left V 2 bases short and J 0 bases short, with 5 bases between. The CDR3 loop is CASSQTGSYEQYF. In DNA form, the CDR3 reads TGCGCCAGCAGCCAAACCGGCTCCTACGAGCAGTACTTC.

This clone was seen only once. This chain uses TRBV6-5 with TRBJ2-1; D is undetermined. Germline CDR1 is MNHEY and CDR2 is SVGAGI. The CDR3 is made up of 14 amino acids. Trimming cost V 9 bases and J 0 bases, with 12 bases left between them. For the CDR3, the DNA is TGTGCCAGTGACTCCTCAAGCTCCTACAATGAGCAGTTCTTC. Its translation: CASDSSSSYNEQFF.

This clone was seen just once. The chain uses TRBV29-1 and TRBJ2-5; no reliable D call. CDR3 size: 12 residues. Germline V CDR1 and CDR2: SQVTM, ANQGSEA. Trimming left V 5 bases short and J 5 bases short, with 12 bases between. The chain's CDR3 is CSVSSVVETQYF. The CDR3 DNA is TGCAGCGTTTCGTCCGTCGTTGAGACCCAGTACTTC. The full variable domain, its missing parts supplied by reference TRBV29-1 and TRBJ2-5, is SAVISQKPSRDICQRGTSLTIQCQVDSQVTMMFWYRQQPGQSLTLIATANQGSEATYESGFVIDKFPISRPNLTFSTLTVSNMSPEDSSIYLCSVSSVVETQYFGPGTRLLVL.

The genes are TRBV2 and TRBJ1-2; TRBD1 aligns across 7 bases. V trimming: 2 bases; J trimming: 3 bases; junction bases outside the gene matches: 3. This CDR3 is built from 14 residues. The V gene's germline CDR1 is SNHLY and CDR2 FYNNEI. DNA of the CDR3: TGTGCCAGCAGTGAAAACAGGGGAGACTATGGCTACACCTTC. Its protein is CASSENRGDYGYTF.

This sequence joins TRBV5-1 and TRBJ2-1; 9 positions match TRBD1. The V and J ends lost 4 bases and 8 bases, in that order; junction bases with no gene match: 7. The CDR3 loop spans 14 amino acids. CDR1 is SGHRS and CDR2 is YFSETQ in the germline V gene. CDR3 loop: CASSLGTGLDEQFF. CDR3 in DNA: TGCGCCAGCAGCCTCGGGACAGGGTTGGATGAGCAGTTCTTC.

The DNA for the CDR3 is TGTGCCAGTAAGCAGGGGGTTGGGACTGAAGCTTTCTTT. This translates into CASKQGVGTEAFF. This chain joins TRBV6-5 and TRBJ1-1; TRBD1 agrees at 7 bases. CDR3 length equals 13 residues. J was trimmed by 5 bases and V by 9 bases; bases with no gene match: 9. Germline V gene lookup returns CDR1 MNHEY and CDR2 SVGAGI.

About this clone itself: Because the CDR3's place on the DNA is in doubt, the DNA is left out and the CDR3 is given as listed by TCRdb. The chain combines TRBV6-5 with TRBJ1-4. The CDR3 spans 13 amino acids, including both terminal residues. Germline V gives CDR1 MNHEY, CDR2 SVGAGI. CDR3 sequence: CASQFGDGKNCFF.

The genes are TRBV30 and TRBJ2-7, with D possibly being TRBD1 (7 bases). This CDR3 contains 12 residues. CDR1 and CDR2 from the germline V gene are GTSNPN and SVGIG (reference sequence). The V and J ends lost 5 bases and 6 bases respectively, with 14 bases between them. The CDR3 region is CAWGQDYSEQYF. The CDR3 region has the DNA TGTGCCTGGGGACAGGACTACAGCGAGCAGTACTTC.

As DNA, the CDR3 is TGTGCCACTACGACTAGAGGGGAGCAGTTCTTC. Translation gives CATTTRGEQFF. The chain recombines TRBV10-3 with TRBJ2-1; D perhaps matches TRBD2 (6 bases). V dropped 10 bases and J dropped 10 bases, with 14 bases sitting between them. Germline CDR1 reads ENHRY; CDR2 reads SYGVKD. The CDR3 runs to 11 residues.

The V call is TRBV5-5, the J call TRBJ2-7; tentatively, D is TRBD1 (6 bases). Trimming cost V 2 bases and J 10 bases, with 13 bases left between them. Germline-derived CDR1 and CDR2 are SGHKS and YYEKEE (reference sequence). This CDR3 contains 12 residues. CDR3 nucleotide sequence: TGTGCCAGCAGCTTTGACAGGTTCTCACAGTACTTC. Its protein product is CASSFDRFSQYF.

The V call is TRBV5-6, the J call TRBJ2-1, with D unresolved. The germline CDR1 and CDR2 sequences are SGHDT and YYEEEE. The CDR3 contains 12 residues. V lost 0 bases and J 8 bases, leaving 6 bases between the germline ends. The CDR3 sequence: CASSLGADEQFF. In DNA form, the CDR3 reads TGTGCCAGCAGCTTGGGCGCCGATGAGCAGTTCTTC.

The chain combines TRBV6-5 with TRBJ1-2, with 9 nucleotides matching TRBD1. Germline CDR1 reads MNHEY; CDR2 reads SVGAGI. The CDR3 runs to 14 residues. V shed 6 bases and J 2 bases; nucleotides not matched to a gene: 4. The DNA of the CDR3 is TGTGCCAGCAGAACAACAGGGGGCAACTATGGCTACACCTTC. It codes for CASRTTGGNYGYTF.

The genes are TRBV5-1 and TRBJ2-7, with D possibly matching TRBD1 (6 bases). Germline CDR1 reads SGHRS; CDR2 reads YFSETQ. V gave up 0 bases and J gave up 4 bases, with 14 bases separating them. This CDR3 contains 15 residues. CDR3 DNA: TGCGCCAGCAGCTTGGACTGGACAGACGAGTACGAGCAGTACTTC. It specifies CASSLDWTDEYEQYF.

This clone came up once. The chain uses TRBV19 and TRBJ2-7; TRBD1 is a possible D gene (6 bases). The germline V gene encodes CDR1 LNHDA and CDR2 SQIVND (reference sequence). Trimming shortened V by 6 bases and J by 2 bases, and 17 bases separated the two germline ends. The CDR3 spans 15 residues. CDR3 in DNA: TGTGCCAGTAGGGACGAACAGGGTACAACCTACGAGCAGTACTTC. This sequence encodes CASRDEQGTTYEQYF. Based on the CDR3 plus reference TRBV19 and TRBJ2-7, the full variable domain is DGGITQSPKYLFRKEGQNVTLSCEQNLNHDAMYWYRQDPGQGLRLIYYSQIVNDFQKGDIAEGYSVSREKKESFPLTVTSAQKNPTAFYLCASRDEQGTTYEQYFGPGTRLTVT.

The rearrangement links TRBV19 to TRBJ2-3; 7 bases agree with TRBD2. This CDR3 comprises 16 residues. Trimming cost V 4 bases and J 0 bases; bases outside gene matches: 7. CDR1 LNHDA and CDR2 SQIVND come from the germline V gene (reference sequence). In DNA, the CDR3 is TGTGCCAGTAGTAGTGGGAATAGCGGGAGCACAGATACGCAGTATTTT. As protein: CASSSGNSGSTDTQYF.

The CDR3 DNA is TGTGCCAGCAGTCCCGACAGGGGGCGCATTGAAAAACTGTTTTTT. This sequence encodes CASSPDRGRIEKLFF. The chain joins TRBV5-4 to TRBJ1-4; 10 nucleotides match TRBD1. This CDR3 is 15 amino acids long. Germline assignment: CDR1 SGHNT and CDR2 YYREEE (reference sequence). The J segment lost 7 bases and the V segment lost 5 bases, leaving 8 bases of the junction unmatched.

The J gene is TRBJ1-5, the V gene TRBV18; D is undetermined. CDR3 size: 15 residues. The germline CDR1 and CDR2 sequences are KGHSH and LQKENI. The V end lost 0 bases, the J end lost 4 bases, and 10 bases lay between the germline ends. DNA of the CDR3: TGTGCCAGCTCACCACCGGCGGGCGGAAATCAGCCCCAGCATTTT. Its translation: CASSPPAGGNQPQHF.

This clone came up a few times. The chain links TRBV5-4 to TRBJ1-6; D uncertain. Germline CDR1 is SGHNT and CDR2 is YYREEE (reference sequence). The V and J ends lost 1 base and 3 bases respectively, with 8 bases between them. The CDR3 is 15 residues long. This CDR3 reads CASSLFTVYNSPLHF. CDR3 in DNA: TGTGCCAGCAGCTTGTTTACAGTCTATAATTCACCCCTCCACTTT. Complete variable domain (other parts from reference TRBV5-4 and TRBJ1-6): ETGVTQSPTHLIKTRGQQVTLRCSSQSGHNTVSWYQQALGQGPQFIFQYYREEENGRGNFPPRFSGLQFPNYSSELNVNALELDDSALYLCASSLFTVYNSPLHFGNGTRLTVT.

This sequence joins TRBV5-1 and TRBJ1-1; 9 nucleotides line up with TRBD1. Trimming at V came to 4 bases and at J to 6 bases, leaving 7 bases not matched to a gene. CDR1 SGHRS and CDR2 YFSETQ come from the germline V gene. This CDR3 is built from 14 residues. This CDR3 is CASSNGQGISEAFF. The CDR3 nucleotides read TGCGCCAGCAGCAACGGACAGGGGATCTCTGAAGCTTTCTTT. The full variable domain, in which reference TRBV5-1 and TRBJ1-1 provide the parts outside the CDR3, is KAGVTQTPRYLIKTRGQQVTLSCSPISGHRSVSWYQQTPGQGLQFLFEYFSETQRNKGNFPGRFSGRQFSNSRSEMNVSTLELGDSALYLCASSNGQGISEAFFGQGTRLTVV.

This clone has just one count. The chain carries TRBV27 and TRBJ1-4, with 10 bases aligning to TRBD1. Germline V gene sequence: CDR1 MNHEY, CDR2 SMNVEV (reference sequence). V lost 5 bases, J lost 9 bases, and 6 bases stayed unmatched. The CDR3 loop spans 14 amino acids. In DNA, the CDR3 is TGTGCCAGCAGTCCCGGACAGGGGGGGAAAAAACTGTTTTTT. It translates to CASSPGQGGKKLFF. Full variable domain (remainder filled in from reference TRBV27 and TRBJ1-4): EAQVTQNPRYLITVTGKKLTVTCSQNMNHEYMSWYRQDPGLGLRQIYYSMNVEVTDKGDVPEGYKVSRKEKRNFPLILESPSPNQTSLYFCASSPGQGGKKLFFGSGTQLSVL.

The chain recombines TRBV2 with TRBJ1-4, with TRBD1 as a possible D gene (6 bases). Per germline, CDR1 SNHLY and CDR2 FYNNEI. The CDR3 sequence is 15 residues long. V dropped 5 bases and J dropped 5 bases, with 15 bases sitting between them. CDR3 loop: CASSFRGLPNEKLFF. Written as DNA, the CDR3 is TGTGCCAGCAGTTTCAGGGGTTTGCCAAATGAAAAACTGTTTTTT.